These 30 T cell receptor beta chains were sequenced from one sample in a study of blood T cell repertoires in COVID-19. This table comes from immunoSEQ multiplex PCR, and its TCRdb copy is limited to in-frame clones, with some not included. The sample has over 250,000 clones; roughly 86% are singletons. Input material: PBMCs or T cells enriched from blood (not recorded which). Receptors originate from a woman in her late teens or twenties who had recovered from COVID-19.

This chain links TRBV27 with TRBJ1-2; weak D call: TRBD1 (6 bases). CDR3 length: 17 amino acids. The germline V gene encodes CDR1 MNHEY and CDR2 SMNVEV (reference sequence). V was shortened by 5 bases and J by 5 bases, with 24 bases between the two germline ends. CDR3 bases: TGTGCCAGCAGTCACCACCCGTCCCTGGGGGCAATTTATGGCTACACCTTC. This translates into CASSHHPSLGAIYGYTF.

The CDR3 DNA follows: TGTGCCAGCAGTTCACAGGGCTCTGGAAACACCATATATTTT. Residues: CASSSQGSGNTIYF. This rearrangement joins TRBV27 to TRBJ1-3; tentative D call: TRBD1 (6 bases). CDR3 length: 14 amino acids. V was trimmed by 4 bases and J by 0 bases, leaving 7 bases between them. The germline gives CDR1 MNHEY, CDR2 SMNVEV (reference sequence).

V and J are TRBV12-5 and TRBJ2-2, with TRBD1 matching over 8 bases. The CDR3 has 17 amino acids. Germline V gives CDR1 LGHNT, CDR2 FRNRAP. V dropped 3 bases and J dropped 4; count of bases not matched to a gene: 10. This chain's CDR3 is CASGLALGQGATGELFF. In DNA, the CDR3 is TGTGCTAGTGGTTTAGCCCTCGGGCAGGGGGCCACCGGGGAGCTGTTTTTT.

This chain joins TRBV5-5 and TRBJ2-7, with D possibly matching TRBD1 (5 bases). V was cut by 0 bases and J by 2 bases, with 9 bases left in between. This CDR3 spans 14 amino acids. Germline loops: CDR1 SGHKS, CDR2 YYEKEE (reference sequence). This chain's CDR3 is CASSLVGVAYEQYF. The CDR3 nucleotides read TGTGCCAGCAGCTTGGTAGGGGTCGCCTACGAGCAGTACTTC.

The rearrangement links TRBV6-5 to TRBJ1-2, with D possibly matching TRBD1 (6 bases). V was cut by 6 bases and J by 3 bases, with 14 bases left in between. From germline, CDR1 is MNHEY and CDR2 SVGAGI. This CDR3 region has 14 residues. The CDR3 protein is CASRGGRGYYGYTF. The CDR3 nucleotides read TGTGCCAGCAGGGGGGGGCGAGGTTACTATGGCTACACCTTC.

The V gene is TRBV5-4, the J gene TRBJ1-3; D is uncertain. There are 15 residues in the CDR3. From germline, CDR1 is SGHNT and CDR2 YYREEE (reference sequence). Trimming took off 0 bases at V and 0 bases at J, with 7 bases between the two ends. CDR3 DNA: TGTGCCAGCAGCTTGGATGGCCGCTCTGGAAACACCATATATTTT. This encodes CASSLDGRSGNTIYF.

This chain connects TRBV9 to TRBJ2-7; 11 bases align to TRBD1. After removal of 5 bases from V and 2 bases from J, the junction contained 6 bases not matched to a gene. The CDR3 covers 15 residues. Germline values: CDR1 SGDLS, CDR2 YYNGEE. The CDR3 DNA is TGTGCCAGCAGTGAGGGACAGGGGGTTACCTACGAGCAGTACTTC. Protein sequence: CASSEGQGVTYEQYF.

The chain has TRBV5-1 and TRBJ1-5; TRBD1 matches at 9 bases. The CDR3 is 18 residues long. Germline values: CDR1 SGHRS, CDR2 YFSETQ. J was trimmed by 1 base and V by 4 bases; bases with no gene match: 12. CDR3 nucleotide sequence: TGCGCCAGCAGCGCCACTCCCGGGACAGGGCGAAGCAATCAGCCCCAGCATTTT. It codes for CASSATPGTGRSNQPQHF.

This clone showed up just a few times. The CDR3 sequence is CASSAHETGNSPLHF. DNA for the CDR3: TGTGCCAGCAGCGCCCACGAGACAGGCAATTCACCCCTCCACTTT. The V and J genes are TRBV9 and TRBJ1-6; D might be TRBD1 (6 bases). Germline loops: CDR1 SGDLS, CDR2 YYNGEE. The CDR3 is 15 residues long. V was shortened by 3 bases and J by 7 bases, with 14 bases between the two germline ends.

The V call is TRBV29-1, the J call TRBJ1-1, with unresolved D. Trimming shortened V by 1 base and J by 7 bases, and 16 bases separated the two germline ends. This CDR3 contains 14 residues. Germline V gene sequence: CDR1 SQVTM, CDR2 ANQGSEA. The CDR3 loop is CSVEAGGGLGEAFF. CDR3 nucleotides: TGCAGCGTTGAAGCGGGAGGAGGACTGGGTGAAGCTTTCTTT.

Ten or more counts support this clone. The DNA of the CDR3 is TGTGCCAGCAGGCGGGAGGGCCCTTCGGATACGCAGTATTTT. Amino acid sequence: CASRREGPSDTQYF. The chain joins TRBV6-4 to TRBJ2-3; 9 bases are shared with TRBD2. Germline V lookup: CDR1 MRHNA, CDR2 SNTAGT. The junction had 7 bases not matched to a gene; V was cut back by 6 bases and J by 6 bases. CDR3 length: 14 residues.

As concerns this clone: This specimen includes other DNA sequences encoding the same CDR3. This chain links TRBV7-2 with TRBJ1-2, with 7 bases identical to TRBD1. Germline values: CDR1 SGHTA, CDR2 FQGNSA. The CDR3 contains 13 residues. V shed 5 bases, J shed 4 bases, and the junction held 4 bases outside the gene matches. CDR3 residues: CASSPTGVYGYTF. The CDR3 DNA sequence: TGTGCCAGCAGCCCTACAGGGGTCTATGGCTACACCTTC.

V usage is TRBV28 and J usage is TRBJ1-4, with TRBD1 identical over 8 bases. V was clipped by 6 bases and J by 7 bases; unmatched bases: 10. CDR3 size: 15 residues. The germline CDR1 and CDR2 sequences are MDHEN and SYDVKM. CDR3 sequence: CASRRPDRASEKLFF. The CDR3 DNA reads as TGTGCCAGCAGACGCCCGGACAGGGCCTCTGAAAAACTGTTTTTT.

The chain carries TRBV5-4 and TRBJ2-5; 7 positions agree with TRBD2. This CDR3 region has 14 residues. The germline V gene encodes CDR1 SGHNT and CDR2 YYREEE (reference sequence). V dropped 3 bases and J dropped 4; count of bases not matched to a gene: 6. The CDR3 DNA reads as TGTGCCAGCAGCTCACCGATAGCGGGAGAGACCCAGTACTTC. Its translation is CASSSPIAGETQYF.

The chain carries TRBV18 and TRBJ2-5; a weak D match, TRBD2 (6 bases). V was shortened by 2 bases and J by 2 bases, with 12 bases between the two germline ends. Germline values: CDR1 KGHSH, CDR2 LQKENI. This CDR3 has 15 residues. Here the CDR3 DNA reads TGTGCCAGCTCACCAAGGAGGGCCGGGCAAGAGACCCAGTACTTC. It yields the protein CASSPRRAGQETQYF.

This clone appeared a few times. This chain joins TRBV4-2 and TRBJ2-7; 9 nucleotides align to TRBD2. V gave up 0 bases and J gave up 5 bases; unmatched junction bases: 5. The CDR3 is made up of 15 amino acids. The germline CDR1 and CDR2 sequences are LGHNA and YNFKEQ. The chain's CDR3 is CASSQDNSGGDEQYF. CDR3 coding DNA: TGTGCCAGCAGCCAAGATAATAGCGGGGGAGACGAGCAGTACTTC.

The V gene is TRBV2, the J gene TRBJ1-5; D remains ambiguous. V was cut by 0 bases and J by 4 bases, with 19 bases left in between. Germline V gene lookup returns CDR1 SNHLY and CDR2 FYNNEI. This CDR3 contains 18 residues. CDR3 nucleotide sequence: TGTGCCAGCAGTGAAGCGGCGGGCATGACAACGGGTAATCAGCCCCAGCATTTT. This gives the protein CASSEAAGMTTGNQPQHF.

The chain combines TRBV15 with TRBJ1-1; D unclear. The CDR3 length is 13 residues. Germline V gene sequence: CDR1 LNHNV, CDR2 YYDKDF (reference sequence). The ends were cut back, 3 bases at V and 3 bases at J, with 8 bases in the middle. This chain's CDR3 is CATSRRVDTEAFF. The CDR3 DNA follows: TGTGCCACCAGCAGGCGGGTTGACACTGAAGCTTTCTTT.

This clone was counted a single time. The V gene is TRBV7-9, the J gene TRBJ2-1; 12 bases match TRBD2. After removal of 5 bases from V and 4 bases from J, the junction contained 6 bases not matched to a gene. Germline V gives CDR1 SEHNR, CDR2 FQNEAQ (reference sequence). The CDR3 covers 16 residues. The DNA for the CDR3 is TGTGCCAGCAGCGGTCCTAGCGGGGGGGCTTACAATGAGCAGTTCTTC. It specifies CASSGPSGGAYNEQFF.

The rearrangement joins TRBV6-5 to TRBJ2-1, with D unclear. Germline assignment: CDR1 MNHEY and CDR2 SVGAGI. This CDR3 has 14 amino acids. Between the trimmed V and J ends, which lost 5 bases and 0 bases, there was a span of 8 bases. The DNA for the CDR3 is TGTGCCAGCAGTCCCGCAGGCTCCTACAATGAGCAGTTCTTC. Translating gives CASSPAGSYNEQFF.

V usage is TRBV3-1 (or the pseudogene TRBV3-2) and J usage is TRBJ2-7; tentative D call: TRBD2 (6 bases). The CDR3 is 22 residues long. V lost 0 bases and J 6 bases, leaving 36 bases between the germline ends. CDR1 is LGHDT, CDR2 YNNKEL, per germline (reference sequence). The chain's CDR3 is CASSQDHLAATYFFYYSSEQYF. The CDR3 coding sequence is TGTGCCAGCAGCCAAGATCACTTAGCGGCAACCTATTTTTTCTATTACTCATCCGAGCAGTACTTC.

V usage is TRBV2 and J usage is TRBJ1-2; 7 positions match TRBD1. Germline V lookup: CDR1 SNHLY, CDR2 FYNNEI. This CDR3 has 17 residues. With 6 bases clipped from V and 3 bases from J, the junction kept 16 bases outside the gene matches. The CDR3 protein is CASSSQFPGQIDYGYTF. CDR3 DNA sequence: TGTGCCAGCAGCTCCCAATTCCCGGGACAGATTGACTATGGCTACACCTTC.

V and J are TRBV6-5 and TRBJ2-3, with TRBD2 matching 9 bases. The CDR3 length is 16 residues. Germline CDR1 reads MNHEY; CDR2 reads SVGAGI. Trimming cost V 3 bases and J 1 base; bases outside gene matches: 5. The CDR3 spells CASSYSSGARTDTQYF. DNA of the CDR3: TGTGCCAGCAGTTATTCTAGCGGGGCCCGCACAGATACGCAGTATTTT.

Notes on this clone: The same CDR3 can be traced to other DNA sequences in this sample. The chain combines TRBV7-9 with TRBJ2-1, with D possibly TRBD2 on 6 matching bases. The CDR3 totals 13 residues. Trimming removed 4 bases from V and 6 bases from J, with 10 bases in between. The V gene's germline CDR1 is SEHNR and CDR2 FQNEAQ (reference sequence). The chain's CDR3 is CASSSTGGNEQFF. CDR3 nucleotide sequence: TGTGCCAGCAGCTCTACCGGGGGCAATGAGCAGTTCTTC.

The CDR3 is CASSRIAGASDTQYF. CDR3 DNA: TGTGCCAGCAGCCGTATAGCGGGAGCTTCAGATACGCAGTATTTT. The chain recombines TRBV11-2 with TRBJ2-3; 9 nucleotides align to TRBD2. CDR3 size: 15 residues. Germline V gene sequence: CDR1 SGHAT, CDR2 FQNNGV. J gave up 4 bases and V 5 bases, and 7 bases lay outside the gene matches.

This chain links TRBV7-9 with TRBJ1-4, with D perhaps matching TRBD1 (6 bases). The CDR3 has 17 residues. Germline CDR1 reads SEHNR; CDR2 reads FQNEAQ (reference sequence). V dropped 1 base and J dropped 4 bases, with 16 bases sitting between them. The DNA for the CDR3 is TGTGCCAGCAGCTTAGGAAGGCGTCAGGGGCGTAATGAAAAACTGTTTTTT. Translation: CASSLGRRQGRNEKLFF.

The chain carries TRBV18 and TRBJ2-5, with no clear D. Between the trimmed V and J ends, which lost 4 bases and 2 bases, there was a span of 5 bases. Germline assignment: CDR1 KGHSH and CDR2 LQKENI. This CDR3 has 12 residues. The CDR3 DNA reads as TGTGCCAGCTCACGCGATCAAGAGACCCAGTACTTC. Amino acid sequence: CASSRDQETQYF.

The V call is TRBV19, the J call TRBJ2-1; D possibly corresponds to TRBD2 (6 bases). CDR1 is LNHDA, CDR2 SQIVND, per germline (reference sequence). The length of the CDR3 is 17 residues. V lost 3 bases and J lost 1, with 16 bases in between. CDR3 sequence reads: CASSMQAGPTSYNEQFF. For the CDR3, the DNA is TGTGCCAGTAGTATGCAGGCGGGACCTACGTCCTACAATGAGCAGTTCTTC.

The J gene is TRBJ1-5, the V gene TRBV7-9; 9 nucleotides line up with TRBD1. This CDR3 contains 15 residues. Unmatched junction bases numbered 10, after V lost 4 bases and J lost 9 bases. Germline-derived CDR1 and CDR2 are SEHNR and FQNEAQ (reference sequence). The chain's CDR3 is CASSSWDRETGPQHF. In nucleotides, the CDR3 is TGTGCCAGCAGCTCATGGGACAGGGAAACAGGGCCCCAGCATTTT.

The chain links TRBV3-1 (or the pseudogene TRBV3-2) to TRBJ2-7; TRBD2 matches 7 bases. Germline lookup yields CDR1 LGHDT and CDR2 YNNKEL (reference sequence). The CDR3 is 15 residues long. The trim removed 3 bases at V and 0 bases at J, leaving 5 bases unmatched. The CDR3 bases are TGTGCCAGCAGCCAGGGACTACCCAGCTCCTACGAGCAGTACTTC. Translating it yields CASSQGLPSSYEQYF.